This T cell receptor (beta chain) was sequenced during a study of naive and memory T cell subsets. Study-level points and caveats: The power law exponent of TCR abundance differed between naive and memory cells. Gini index rose across naive, CM, EM and EMRA in CD4 and CD8. Over 85% of naive TCR sequences appeared only once, unlike memory subsets. Naive repertoires, especially CD8, held a few larger clonotypes, possibly memory cells re-expressing CD45RA.

Turning to this clonotype: Its antigen is unidentified.

Overnight CMV lysate stimulation of fresh PBMCs defined donor CMV status by CD4+ IFNgamma. Two oligonucleotides, mixed equimolar, formed the beta constant-region primer covering TRBC1 and TRBC2. Nested alpha and beta constant-region primers with the SP2 primer drove four PCR rounds on ligated cDNA. One entry per CDR3 protein results from TCRdb running MiXCR on the UMI-ligation and nested PCR reads. The repertoire includes about 150,000 distinct CDR3 sequences, 22% of them detected once, and around 0.097% sits in the top ten. CDR3 size: 14 residues. The V and J ends lost 3 bases and 3 bases, in that order; junction bases with no gene match: 5. In germline, CDR1 is DFQATT, CDR2 SNEGSKA (reference sequence).

This chain uses TRBV20-1 with TRBJ1-5, with TRBD1 matching 7 bases. Material for sequencing was naive CD4+ T cells from blood. The TCR originated in a human donor in good health. As DNA, the CDR3 is TGCAGTGCTAGCCAGACAGGGTTCAATCAGCCCCAGCATTTT. Its translation: CSASQTGFNQPQHF.